This T cell receptor (beta chain) was documented in a study of OX40 agonist ivuxolimab in advanced cancers. Study-level information: Dose-escalation patients had hepatocellular carcinoma, melanoma, renal cell or head and neck cancer.

Autoimmune disease history or systemic immunosuppression led to patient exclusion. Method: immunoSEQ multiplex PCR; TCRdb's copy keeps in-frame clones and lacks some. The sample records more than 60,000 clones, 80% to 85% being singletons. V gave up 0 bases and J gave up 6 bases, with 9 bases separating them. CDR1 is MNHEY, CDR2 SVGAGI, per germline. There are 15 residues in the CDR3. Findings and limits, study-wide: CD8+ T cells were the subset that, on average, had more expanded clones than CD4+. People who partly responded at 0.1-3.0 mg/kg had some of the least clonal expansion seen.

Note on this clone: Its antigen is as yet unknown.

This sample comprised CD4+ or CD8+ T cells sorted from blood, obtained in a trial of the OX40 agonist ivuxolimab. The J gene is TRBJ1-6, the V gene TRBV6-5; D may be TRBD1 (6 bases). This TCR was recovered from an adult with an advanced solid tumor such as melanoma, head and neck, liver or kidney cancer. CDR3 sequence: CASSYSTQGNSPLHF. As DNA, the CDR3 is TGTGCCAGCAGTTACTCGACACAGGGTAATTCACCCCTCCACTTT.